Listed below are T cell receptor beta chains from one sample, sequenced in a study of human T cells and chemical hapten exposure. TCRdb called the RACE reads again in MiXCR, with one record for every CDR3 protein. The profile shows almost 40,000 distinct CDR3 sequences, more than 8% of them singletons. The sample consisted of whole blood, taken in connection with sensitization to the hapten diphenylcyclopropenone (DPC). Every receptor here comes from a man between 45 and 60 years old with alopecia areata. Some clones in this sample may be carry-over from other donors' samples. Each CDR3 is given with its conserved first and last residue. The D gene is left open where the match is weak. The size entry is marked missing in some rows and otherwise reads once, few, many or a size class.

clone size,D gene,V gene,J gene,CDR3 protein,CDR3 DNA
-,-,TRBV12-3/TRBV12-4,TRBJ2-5,CASSSGRLGETQYF,TGTGCCAGCAGTTCGGGTAGACTCGGGGAGACCCAGTACTTC
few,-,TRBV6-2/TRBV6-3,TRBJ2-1,CASSSTQGGEQFF,TGTGCCAGCAGTTCAACCCAAGGGGGAGAGCAGTTCTTC
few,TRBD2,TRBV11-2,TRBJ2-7,CASSLSGSNHEQYF,TGTGCCAGCAGCTTAAGCGGGAGTAACCACGAGCAGTACTTC
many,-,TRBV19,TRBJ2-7,CASSESRPHEQYF,TGTGCCAGTAGTGAGAGCCGACCCCACGAGCAGTACTTC
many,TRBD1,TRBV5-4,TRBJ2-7,CASSFQGARHEQYF,TGTGCCAGCAGCTTCCAGGGGGCCCGCCACGAGCAGTACTTC
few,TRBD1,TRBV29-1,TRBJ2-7,CSVEATGYEQYF,TGCAGCGTTGAAGCGACAGGGTACGAGCAGTACTTC
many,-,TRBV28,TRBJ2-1,CASREGGREQFF,TGTGCCAGCAGGGAGGGTGGTCGCGAGCAGTTCTTC
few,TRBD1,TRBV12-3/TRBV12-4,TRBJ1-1,CASSQGQGRSTEAFF,TGTGCCAGCAGCCAGGGACAGGGGAGGAGCACTGAAGCTTTCTTT
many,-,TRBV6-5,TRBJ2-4,CASSYSTGTLRYF,TGTGCCAGCAGTTACTCCACCGGGACCCTTCGGTACTTC
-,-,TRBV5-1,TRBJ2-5,CASSLDQKGTQYF,TGCGCCAGCAGCTTGGATCAGAAGGGGACCCAGTACTTC
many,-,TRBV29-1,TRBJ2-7,CSVFLWGEGEQYF,TGCAGCGTTTTCTTGTGGGGAGAGGGCGAGCAGTACTTC
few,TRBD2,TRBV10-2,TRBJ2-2,CASSERAGEVTGELFF,TGCGCCAGCAGTGAGAGAGCGGGAGAGGTCACCGGGGAGCTGTTTTTT
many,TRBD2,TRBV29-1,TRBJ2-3,CSVDALAVETDTQYF,TGCAGCGTTGATGCCCTAGCGGTAGAGACAGATACGCAGTATTTT
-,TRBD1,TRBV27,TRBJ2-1,CASSLSLGQVRVYNEQFF,TGTGCCAGCAGTTTATCGCTCGGACAGGTCAGGGTCTACAATGAGCAGTTCTTC
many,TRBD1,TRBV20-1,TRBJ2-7,CSASRGDRGPYEQYF,TGCAGTGCTAGTCGGGGGGACAGGGGGCCCTACGAGCAGTACTTC
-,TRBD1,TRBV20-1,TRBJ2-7,CSASRQGSYEQYF,TGCAGTGCTAGCCGACAGGGCTCCTACGAGCAGTACTTC
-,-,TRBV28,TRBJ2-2,CASRATGPQNTGELFF,TGTGCCAGCAGAGCTACGGGACCGCAGAACACCGGGGAGCTGTTTTTT
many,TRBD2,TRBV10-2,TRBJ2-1,CASSRTSFDEQFF,TGCGCCAGCAGTAGGACTAGTTTTGATGAGCAGTTCTTC
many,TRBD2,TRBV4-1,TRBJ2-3,CASSQSGLAGNTDTQYF,TGCGCCAGCAGCCAATCCGGACTAGCGGGAAACACAGATACGCAGTATTTT
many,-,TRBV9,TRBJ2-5,CASSVGVSQETQYF,TGTGCCAGCAGCGTAGGCGTCAGCCAAGAGACCCAGTACTTC
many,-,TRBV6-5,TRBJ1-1,CASFQDAFNTEAFF,TGTGCCAGCTTCCAGGACGCATTCAACACTGAAGCTTTCTTT
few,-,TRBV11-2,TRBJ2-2,CASSLAREAGELFF,TGTGCCAGCAGCTTAGCTAGGGAGGCCGGGGAGCTGTTTTTT
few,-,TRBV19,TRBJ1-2,CASSSRDTVYGYTF,TGTGCCAGTAGTTCTCGGGACACGGTCTATGGCTACACCTTC
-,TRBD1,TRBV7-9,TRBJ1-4,CASRKNRGSGKLFF,TGTGCCAGCCGAAAAAACAGGGGATCGGGAAAACTGTTTTTT
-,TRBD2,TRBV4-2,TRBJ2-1,CASSRDGAGLYNEQFF,TGTGCCAGCAGCCGAGACGGAGCGGGACTTTACAATGAGCAGTTCTTC
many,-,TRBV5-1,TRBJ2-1,CASSGTTENEQFF,TGCGCCAGTTCCGGGACAACGGAGAATGAGCAGTTCTTC
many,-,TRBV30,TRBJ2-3,CAWSVQSTDTQYF,TGTGCCTGGAGTGTACAGAGCACAGATACGCAGTATTTT
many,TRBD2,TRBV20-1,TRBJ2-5,CSARDSLAGGPRETQYF,TGCAGTGCTAGAGATTCCCTAGCGGGAGGGCCGAGAGAGACCCAGTACTTC
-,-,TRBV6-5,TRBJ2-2,CASSSNRWPTNTGELFF,TGTGCCAGCAGTTCTAACCGGTGGCCTACGAACACCGGGGAGCTGTTTTTT
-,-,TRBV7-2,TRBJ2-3,CASSLQGTTDTQYF,TGTGCCAGCAGCCTACAGGGAACCACAGATACGCAGTATTTT
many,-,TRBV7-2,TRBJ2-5,CASSLALAEAETQYF,TGTGCCAGCAGCTTAGCGCTAGCTGAGGCAGAGACCCAGTACTTC
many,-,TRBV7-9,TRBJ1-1,CASSLRQANTEAFF,TGTGCCAGCAGCTTGCGCCAGGCGAACACTGAAGCTTTCTTT